This T cell receptor beta chain was captured by sequencing in a study of T cell repertoires and HLA-DP antigens. The wider study: CD4+ T cells were cocultured with HeLa cells expressing HLA-DP. Average DNA input: about 230 ng for CD137+CD4+ sorts, around 1,200 ng pre-culture.

Study-wide results and limits: A non-physiological HeLa system presented antigen to total CD4+ responders.

CD4+ T cells, purified by negative selection, averaged roughly 98% purity. The V end lost 3 bases, the J end lost 10 bases, and 16 bases lay between the germline ends. The CDR3 is 15 amino acids. Germline V gives CDR1 MNHNY, CDR2 SVGAGI (reference sequence). Assay used: immunoSEQ multiplex PCR; TCRdb lists only in-frame clones, some missing. There are roughly 120,000 clones in the sample; about 92% occur only once, and around 0.3% lies in the top ten. This clone has only one observation. Its antigen remains unknown. This chain links TRBV6-6 with TRBJ1-6; weak D call: TRBD1 (5 bases). The receptor was derived from a woman between 18 and 30 years old in good health and CMV-seronegative. The specimen sequenced was CD4+ T cells from PBMCs. CDR3 residues: CASSYSRGLTSPLHF. The DNA of the CDR3 is TGTGCCAGCAGTTATTCCCGGGGGTTAACGTCACCCCTCCACTTT.